The clone carrying this TCR beta chain was counted ten times or more. This sample stems from a study of patients and donors after allogeneic stem cell transplantation. A single record per CDR3 protein comes from TCRdb applying MiXCR to the RT-PCR reads. The repertoire holds about 23,000 distinct CDR3 sequences, with around 30% as singletons. Germline-derived CDR1 and CDR2 are LGHNA and YNFKEQ. Trimming stripped 1 base from V and 2 bases from J, with 6 bases between. There are 14 residues in the CDR3. Sequenced sample: blood, either unsorted or a sorted T cell fraction (not recorded which). The receptor comes from a human donor who was either an allogeneic HSCT recipient or a stem cell or donor lymphocyte infusion donor (not recorded which). It is not recorded whose cells these are; they may come from a transplant donor. V and J are TRBV4-2 and TRBJ1-5, with D unresolved. The CDR3 loop is CASSQAVGNQPQHF. CDR3 DNA: TGTGCCAGCAGCCAAGCCGTGGGCAATCAGCCCCAGCATTTT.